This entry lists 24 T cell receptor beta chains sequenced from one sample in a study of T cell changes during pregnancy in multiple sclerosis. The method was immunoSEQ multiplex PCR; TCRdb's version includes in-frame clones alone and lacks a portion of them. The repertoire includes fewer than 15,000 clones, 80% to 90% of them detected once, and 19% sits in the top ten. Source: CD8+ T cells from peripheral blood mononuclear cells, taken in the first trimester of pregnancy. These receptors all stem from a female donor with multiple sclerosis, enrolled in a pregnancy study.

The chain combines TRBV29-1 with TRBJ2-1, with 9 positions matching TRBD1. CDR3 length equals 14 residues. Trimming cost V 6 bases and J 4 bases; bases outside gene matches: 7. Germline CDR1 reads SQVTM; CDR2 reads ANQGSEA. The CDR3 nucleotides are TGCAGCGTAATCACCGGGACAGGGTACAATGAGCAGTTCTTC. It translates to CSVITGTGYNEQFF.

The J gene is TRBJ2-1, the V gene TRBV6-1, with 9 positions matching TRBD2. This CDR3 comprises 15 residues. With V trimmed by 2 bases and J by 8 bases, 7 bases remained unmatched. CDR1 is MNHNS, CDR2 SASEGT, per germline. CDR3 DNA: TGTGCCAGCAGTGAAAATAGCGGGAGTATATATGAGCAGTTCTTC. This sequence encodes CASSENSGSIYEQFF.

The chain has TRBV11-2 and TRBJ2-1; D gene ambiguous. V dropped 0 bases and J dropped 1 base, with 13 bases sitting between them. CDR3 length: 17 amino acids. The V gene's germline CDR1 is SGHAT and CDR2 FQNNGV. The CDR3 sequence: CASSLDRLVRSYNEQFF. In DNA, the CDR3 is TGTGCCAGCAGCTTAGATCGGCTAGTTCGGTCCTACAATGAGCAGTTCTTC.

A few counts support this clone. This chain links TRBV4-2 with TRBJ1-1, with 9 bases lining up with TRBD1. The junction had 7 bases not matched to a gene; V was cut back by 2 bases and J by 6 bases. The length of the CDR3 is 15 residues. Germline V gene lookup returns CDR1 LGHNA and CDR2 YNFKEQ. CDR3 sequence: CASSQPGTGYAEAFF. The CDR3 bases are TGTGCCAGCAGCCAACCCGGGACAGGGTACGCTGAAGCTTTCTTT.

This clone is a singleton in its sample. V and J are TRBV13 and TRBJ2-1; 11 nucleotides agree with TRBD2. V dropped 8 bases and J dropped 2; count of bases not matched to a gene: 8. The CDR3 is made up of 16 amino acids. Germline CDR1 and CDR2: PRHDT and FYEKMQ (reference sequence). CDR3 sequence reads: CASGVAGGPPYNEQFF. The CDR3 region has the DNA TGTGCCAGCGGGGTAGCGGGAGGGCCGCCCTACAATGAGCAGTTCTTC.

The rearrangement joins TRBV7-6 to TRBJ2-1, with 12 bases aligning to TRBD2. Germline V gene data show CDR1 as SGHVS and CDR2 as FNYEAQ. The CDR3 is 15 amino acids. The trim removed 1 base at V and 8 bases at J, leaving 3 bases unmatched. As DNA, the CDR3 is TGTGCCAGCAGCTTAGAGCCTAGCGGGAGGGATGAGCAGTTCTTC. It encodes CASSLEPSGRDEQFF.

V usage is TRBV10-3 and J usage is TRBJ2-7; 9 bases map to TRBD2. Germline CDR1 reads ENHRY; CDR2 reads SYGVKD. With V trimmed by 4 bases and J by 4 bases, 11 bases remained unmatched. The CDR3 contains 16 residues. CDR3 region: CAISGPLAGELYEQYF. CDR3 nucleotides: TGTGCCATCAGTGGTCCGTTAGCGGGAGAGTTATACGAGCAGTACTTC.

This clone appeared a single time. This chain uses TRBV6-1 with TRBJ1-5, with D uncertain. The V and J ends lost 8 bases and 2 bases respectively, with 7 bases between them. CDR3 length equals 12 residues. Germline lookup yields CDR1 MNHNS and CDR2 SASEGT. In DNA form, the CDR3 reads TGTGCCAGCCTAGAGGGCAATCAGCCCCAGCATTTT. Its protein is CASLEGNQPQHF.

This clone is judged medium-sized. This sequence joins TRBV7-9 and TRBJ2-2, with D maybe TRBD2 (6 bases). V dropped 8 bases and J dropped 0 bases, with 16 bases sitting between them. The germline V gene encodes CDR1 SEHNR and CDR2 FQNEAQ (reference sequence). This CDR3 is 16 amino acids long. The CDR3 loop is CASGGYGEANTGELFF. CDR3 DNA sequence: TGTGCCAGCGGAGGGTACGGTGAGGCGAACACCGGGGAGCTGTTTTTT.

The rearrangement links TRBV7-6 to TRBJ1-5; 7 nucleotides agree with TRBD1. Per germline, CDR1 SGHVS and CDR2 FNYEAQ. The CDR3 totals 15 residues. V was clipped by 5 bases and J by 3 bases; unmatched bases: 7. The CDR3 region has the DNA TGTGCCAGCAGCGAGAACAGGGGTCACAATCAGCCCCAGCATTTT. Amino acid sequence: CASSENRGHNQPQHF.

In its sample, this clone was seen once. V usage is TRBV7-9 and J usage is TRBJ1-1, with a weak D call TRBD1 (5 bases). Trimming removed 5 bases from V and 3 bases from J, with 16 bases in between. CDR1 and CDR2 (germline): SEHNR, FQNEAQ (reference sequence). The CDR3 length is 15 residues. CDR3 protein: CASSPKRLGDTEAFF. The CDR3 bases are TGTGCCAGCAGCCCGAAGCGACTAGGGGACACTGAAGCTTTCTTT.

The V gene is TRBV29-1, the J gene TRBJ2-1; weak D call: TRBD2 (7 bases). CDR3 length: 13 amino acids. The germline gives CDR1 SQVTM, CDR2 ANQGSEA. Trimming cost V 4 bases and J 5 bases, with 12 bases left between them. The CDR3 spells CSVGAGAHNEQFF. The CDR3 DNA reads TGCAGCGTTGGTGCGGGGGCCCACAATGAGCAGTTCTTC.

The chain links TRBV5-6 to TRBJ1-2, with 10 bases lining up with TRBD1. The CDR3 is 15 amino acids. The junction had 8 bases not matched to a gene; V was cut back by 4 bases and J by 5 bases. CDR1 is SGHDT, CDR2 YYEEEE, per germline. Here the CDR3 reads CASSLGQGVTYGYTF. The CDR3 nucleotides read TGTGCCAGCAGCCTCGGACAGGGGGTAACTTATGGCTACACCTTC.

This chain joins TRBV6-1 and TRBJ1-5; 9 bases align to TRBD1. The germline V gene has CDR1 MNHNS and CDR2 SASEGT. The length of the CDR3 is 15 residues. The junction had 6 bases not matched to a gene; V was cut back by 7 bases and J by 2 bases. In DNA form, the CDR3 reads TGTGCCAGCAATCCGGACAGGGGAGGCAATCAGCCCCAGCATTTT. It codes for CASNPDRGGNQPQHF.

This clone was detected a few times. This chain's CDR3 is CASSPSGALPVYEQYF. Written as DNA, the CDR3 is TGCGCCAGCAGCCCCTCCGGAGCGCTGCCCGTCTACGAGCAGTACTTC. The chain uses TRBV4-1 and TRBJ2-7; no clear D. Germline loops: CDR1 MGHRA, CDR2 YSYEKL. CDR3 size: 16 residues. Trimming cost V 4 bases and J 3 bases, with 19 bases left between them.

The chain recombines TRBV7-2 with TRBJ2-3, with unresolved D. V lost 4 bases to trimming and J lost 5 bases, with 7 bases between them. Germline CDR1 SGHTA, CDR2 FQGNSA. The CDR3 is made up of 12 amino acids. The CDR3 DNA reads TGTGCCAGCAGCTCCTACTTAGATACGCAGTATTTT. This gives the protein CASSSYLDTQYF.

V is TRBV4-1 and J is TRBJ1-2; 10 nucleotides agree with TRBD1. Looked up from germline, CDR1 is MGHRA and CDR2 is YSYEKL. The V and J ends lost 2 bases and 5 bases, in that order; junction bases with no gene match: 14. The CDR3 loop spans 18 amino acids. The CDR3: CASSQRRTGGFVIYGYTF. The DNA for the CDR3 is TGCGCCAGCAGCCAAAGGCGGACAGGGGGTTTTGTGATTTATGGCTACACCTTC.

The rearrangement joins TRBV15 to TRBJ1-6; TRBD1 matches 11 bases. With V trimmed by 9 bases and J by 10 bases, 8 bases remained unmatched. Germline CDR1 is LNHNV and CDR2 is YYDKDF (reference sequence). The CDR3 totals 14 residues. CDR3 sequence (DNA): TGTGCCACGAAGGACAGGGGGCTGGGCTCACCCCTCCACTTT. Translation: CATKDRGLGSPLHF.

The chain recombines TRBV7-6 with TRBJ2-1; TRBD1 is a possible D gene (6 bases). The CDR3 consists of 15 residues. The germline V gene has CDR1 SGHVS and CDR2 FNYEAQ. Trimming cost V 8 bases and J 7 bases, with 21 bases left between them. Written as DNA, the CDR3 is TGTGCCAGCGGTCCCGGGACATCCCTTTGGAATGAGCAGTTCTTC. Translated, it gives CASGPGTSLWNEQFF.

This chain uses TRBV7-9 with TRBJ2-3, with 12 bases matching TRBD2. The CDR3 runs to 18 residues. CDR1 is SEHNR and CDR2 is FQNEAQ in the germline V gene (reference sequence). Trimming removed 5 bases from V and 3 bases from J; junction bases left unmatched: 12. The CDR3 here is CASSHGLAGYDGTDTQYF. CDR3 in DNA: TGTGCCAGCAGCCACGGACTAGCGGGATACGACGGGACAGATACGCAGTATTTT.

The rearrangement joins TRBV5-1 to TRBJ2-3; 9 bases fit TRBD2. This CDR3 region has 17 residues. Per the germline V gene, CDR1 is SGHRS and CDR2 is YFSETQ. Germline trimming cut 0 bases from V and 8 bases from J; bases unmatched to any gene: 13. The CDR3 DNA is TGCGCCAGCAGCTTGGAGTTCCTAGCGGGACCTCAGGGTACGCAGTATTTT. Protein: CASSLEFLAGPQGTQYF.

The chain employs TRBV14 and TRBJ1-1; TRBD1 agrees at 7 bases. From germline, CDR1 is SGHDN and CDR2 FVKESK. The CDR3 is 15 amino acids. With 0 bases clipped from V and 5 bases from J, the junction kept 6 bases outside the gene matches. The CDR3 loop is CASSQDPTGRTEAFF. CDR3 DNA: TGTGCCAGCAGCCAAGATCCGACAGGGAGGACTGAAGCTTTCTTT.

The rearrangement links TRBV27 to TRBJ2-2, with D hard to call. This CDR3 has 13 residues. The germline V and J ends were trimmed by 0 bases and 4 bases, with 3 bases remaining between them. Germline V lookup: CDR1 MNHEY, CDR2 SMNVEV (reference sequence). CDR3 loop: CASSLSRTGELFF. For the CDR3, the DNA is TGTGCCAGCAGTTTATCTCGCACCGGGGAGCTGTTTTTT.

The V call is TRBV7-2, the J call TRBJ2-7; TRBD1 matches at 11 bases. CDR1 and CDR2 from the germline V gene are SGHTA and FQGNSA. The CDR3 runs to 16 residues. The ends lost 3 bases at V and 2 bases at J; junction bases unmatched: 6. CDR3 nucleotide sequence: TGTGCCAGCAGCTTGATATGGGACAGGGGGACCTACGAGCAGTACTTC. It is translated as CASSLIWDRGTYEQYF.